The T cell receptor beta chain described here comes from a study of blood T cell repertoires in COVID-19. Study information: Specimens from acute and convalescent COVID-19 originated in the United States, Italy and Spain.

Original processing notes: The assay estimated nucleated cells by amplifying reference gene primers. Measured with immunoSEQ multiplex PCR; TCRdb has only the in-frame clones, and not every one. Clonal size and the V and J genes are those of that table, whereas D and trimming came from the DNA. Found here are 80,000 to 95,000 clones, approximately 86% of them singletons; the top ten hold 6% to 8%. V lost 6 bases and J lost 6; bases outside the gene matches: 5. CDR3 size: 13 residues. The V gene's germline CDR1 is SGHRS and CDR2 YFSETQ. The clonotype originates from a man aged 70 or older with acute or convalescent COVID-19. V is TRBV5-1 and J is TRBJ2-1; 8 nucleotides agree with TRBD1. Sequencing input: peripheral blood. The CDR3 nucleotides are TGCGCCAGCAATGAGGACAGGGTCAATGAGCAGTTCTTC. Residues: CASNEDRVNEQFF.